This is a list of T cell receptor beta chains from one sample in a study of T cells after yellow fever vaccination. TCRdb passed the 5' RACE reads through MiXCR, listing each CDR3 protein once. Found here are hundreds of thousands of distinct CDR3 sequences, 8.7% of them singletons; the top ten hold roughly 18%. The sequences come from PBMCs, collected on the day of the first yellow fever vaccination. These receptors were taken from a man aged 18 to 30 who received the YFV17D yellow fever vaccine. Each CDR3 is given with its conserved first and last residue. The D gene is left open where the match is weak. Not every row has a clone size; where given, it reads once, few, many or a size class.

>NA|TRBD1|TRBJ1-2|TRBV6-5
TGTGCCAGCAGTTGGGACAGGGGGCTAATCGGCTACACCTTC
CASSWDRGLIGYTF
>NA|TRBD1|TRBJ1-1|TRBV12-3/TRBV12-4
TGTGCCAGCAGTCCTGGGACAGCAGGCGACACTGAAGCTTTCTTT
CASSPGTAGDTEAFF
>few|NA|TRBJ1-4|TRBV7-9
TGTGCCAGCAGCTTAGATCGGGAAAAACTGTTTTTT
CASSLDREKLFF
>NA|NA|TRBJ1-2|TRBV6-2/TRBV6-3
TGTGCCAGCAGCCTACCTGAGCCAGGGAGAGGCTACACCTTC
CASSLPEPGRGYTF
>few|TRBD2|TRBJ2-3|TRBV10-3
TGTGCCATCAGTGACGGCGGGGGGGCAGATACGCAGTATTTT
CAISDGGGADTQYF
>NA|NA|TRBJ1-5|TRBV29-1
TGCAGCGTTGTTGGCCAGCAAGGTCAGCCCCAGCATTTT
CSVVGQQGQPQHF
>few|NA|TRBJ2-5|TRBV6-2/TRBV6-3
TGTGCCAGCAGGCCGCCACAAGAGACCCAGTACTTC
CASRPPQETQYF
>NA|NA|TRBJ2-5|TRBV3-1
TGTGCCAGCAGCCTACCTAGCGTCCAAGAGACCCAGTACTTC
CASSLPSVQETQYF
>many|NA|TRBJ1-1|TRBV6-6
TGTGCCAGCAGTCCTCCAGGGGCGACCGAAGCTTTCTTT
CASSPPGATEAFF
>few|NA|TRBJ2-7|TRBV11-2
TGTGCCAGCAGCTACCGGTTCGTCGAGCAGTACTTC
CASSYRFVEQYF
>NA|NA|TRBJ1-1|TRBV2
TGTGCCAGCGATCCTCCCCTAACTGAAGCTTTCTTT
CASDPPLTEAFF
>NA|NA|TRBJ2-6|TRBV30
TGTGCCTGGAGTGTCGTTTTCTCTGGGGCCAACGTCCTGACTTTC
CAWSVVFSGANVLTF
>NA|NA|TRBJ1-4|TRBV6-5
TGTGCCAGCAGTTACTCATCTCGGGGGGCAGGTAGTGAAAAACTGTTTTTT
CASSYSSRGAGSEKLFF
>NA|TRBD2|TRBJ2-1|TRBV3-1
TGTGCCAGCAGCCGAGCCGGGACTAGTCGATACAATGAGCAGTTCTTC
CASSRAGTSRYNEQFF
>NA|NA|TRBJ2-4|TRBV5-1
TGCGCCAGCAGCTTAGGGGACCGCCGTGGCATTCAGTACTTC
CASSLGDRRGIQYF
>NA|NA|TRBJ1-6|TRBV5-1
TGCGCCAGCAGCCGGGACACAGATTCACCCCTCCACTTT
CASSRDTDSPLHF
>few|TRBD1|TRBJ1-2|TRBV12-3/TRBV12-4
TGTGCCAGCAGTTCTCTACAGGGGGCTAAAATAAACTATGGCTACACCTTC
CASSSLQGAKINYGYTF
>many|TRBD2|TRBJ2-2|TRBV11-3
TGTGCCAGCCGAGCGGGGCCGAACACCGGGGAGCTGTTTTTT
CASRAGPNTGELFF
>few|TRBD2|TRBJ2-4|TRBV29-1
TGCAGCGTTGAAGGACTAGCGGGGGGCCCTGGTGAAAACATTCAGTACTTC
CSVEGLAGGPGENIQYF
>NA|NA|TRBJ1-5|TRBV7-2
TGTGCCAGCAGTACGTTCGGACGTAATCAGCCCCAGCATTTT
CASSTFGRNQPQHF
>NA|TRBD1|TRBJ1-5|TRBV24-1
TGTGCCACCAGTGACTCAGGGGGGGGCAATCAGCCCCAGCATTTT
CATSDSGGGNQPQHF
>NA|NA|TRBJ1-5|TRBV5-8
TGTGCCAGCAGCTTGCTGGGGGGGGGCCATAGCAATCAGCCCCAGCATTTT
CASSLLGGGHSNQPQHF
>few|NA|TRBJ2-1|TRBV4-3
TGCGCCAGCAGCCAAGACCATGGCTCCTACAATGAGCAGTTCTTC
CASSQDHGSYNEQFF
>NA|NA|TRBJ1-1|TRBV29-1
TGCAGCGTTGCCCGGGGAAACACTGAAGCTTTCTTT
CSVARGNTEAFF
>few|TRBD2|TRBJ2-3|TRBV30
TGTGCCTGGAGTGAAACTAGCGGGCGAAACACAGATACGCAGTATTTT
CAWSETSGRNTDTQYF
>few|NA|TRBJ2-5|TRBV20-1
TGCAGTGCTAGAGATCCGAGCGGGCAGGGAGAGACCCAGTACTTC
CSARDPSGQGETQYF
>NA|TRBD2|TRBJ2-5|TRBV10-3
TGTGCCATCGGGAGGGGCCCCCAAGAGACCCAGTACTTC
CAIGRGPQETQYF
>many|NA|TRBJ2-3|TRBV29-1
TGCAGCGTTGAAGGCGGGGGACACACAGATACGCAGTATTTT
CSVEGGGHTDTQYF
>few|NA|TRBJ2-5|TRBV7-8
TGTGCCAGCAGCTTCGGACTCCAAACGCAAGAGACCCAGTACTTC
CASSFGLQTQETQYF
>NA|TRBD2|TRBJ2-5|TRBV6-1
TGTGCCAGCAGTGATACGGGGGGGCCGGAGACCCAGTACTTC
CASSDTGGPETQYF
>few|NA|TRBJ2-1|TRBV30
TGTGCCTGGTCCCCCTCCTACAATGAGCAGTTCTTC
CAWSPSYNEQFF
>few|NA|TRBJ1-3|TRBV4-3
TGCGCCAGCAGCCAAGGCCCCATTTATACTGGAAACACCATATATTTT
CASSQGPIYTGNTIYF
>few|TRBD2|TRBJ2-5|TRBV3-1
TGTGCCAGCAGCCAGAGGACTAGCGGGGACCAAGAGACCCAGTACTTC
CASSQRTSGDQETQYF
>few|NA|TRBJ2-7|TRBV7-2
TGTGCCAGCAGCTTACTAATTACGGGGTCAACCTACGAGCAGTACTTC
CASSLLITGSTYEQYF
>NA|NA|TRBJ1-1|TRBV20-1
TGCAGTGCTAGAGCGGAGGGCCCTAAGACTGAAGCTTTCTTT
CSARAEGPKTEAFF